This TCR beta chain was retrieved from a study of response to subunit inactivated influenza vaccine. TCRdb itself ran the RT-PCR reads through MiXCR, one entry per CDR3 protein. The sample includes roughly 620,000 distinct CDR3 sequences, about 10% seen only once; the top ten take 9.5% to 12%. V was pared by 5 bases and J by 4 bases, with 14 bases of the junction left unmatched. The CDR3 extends over 17 amino acids. Germline assignment: CDR1 SGHVS and CDR2 FQNEAQ. These same records also appear under a second study, on T cells expressing NK-cell markers. That source reports: Researchers built TCR beta cDNA using 5'RACE template switching with UMIs. The use of an anti-gamma-delta TCR antibody, which was added in several experiments, restricted sorting to T cells expressing alpha-beta TCR. The leading position in the CD3+CD56-NKG2C+ fraction of a handful of donors also went to these clonotypes.

This TCR was sampled from a man over 45 who received an inactivated influenza vaccine. The sample consisted of PBMCs from blood, taken on the day of vaccination. This chain connects TRBV7-8 to TRBJ2-5, with TRBD2 matching over 9 bases. The CDR3 coding sequence is TGTGCCAGCAGCGAATCGTATAGCGGGGGAGGCGTAGAGACCCAGTACTTC. Translated: CASSESYSGGGVETQYF.